A selection of T cell receptor beta chains follows, all from one sample in a study of T cell responses to AZD1222 COVID-19 vaccine. The method was immunoSEQ multiplex PCR; TCRdb's version includes in-frame clones alone and lacks a portion of them. Here the sample spans just over 80,000 clones, 75% to 90% being singletons. The source was peripheral blood, collected on day 0 of AZD1222 vaccination. The receptor source for this set is an adult in good health. CDR3s include the opening cysteine and the closing phenylalanine or tryptophan. The D gene is left open where the match is weak. Not every row has a clone size; where given, it reads once, few, many or a size class.

D gene: .
V gene: TRBV6-5
clone size: .
J gene: TRBJ2-7
CDR3 protein: CASSSTYYEQYF
CDR3 DNA: TGTGCCAGCAGTTCGACCTACTACGAGCAGTACTTC

D gene: .
V gene: TRBV6-5
clone size: .
J gene: TRBJ2-7
CDR3 protein: CASSYGQHYEQYF
CDR3 DNA: TGTGCCAGCAGTTACGGTCAGCACTACGAGCAGTACTTC

D gene: .
V gene: TRBV7-2
clone size: .
J gene: TRBJ1-1
CDR3 protein: CASSLEAERNTEAFF
CDR3 DNA: TGTGCCAGCAGCTTAGAGGCAGAAAGGAACACTGAAGCTTTCTTT

D gene: TRBD2
V gene: TRBV6-6
clone size: few
J gene: TRBJ2-2
CDR3 protein: CATTVGSGERTGELFF
CDR3 DNA: TGTGCCACCACGGTGGGGAGCGGGGAACGCACCGGGGAGCTGTTTTTT

D gene: .
V gene: TRBV5-6
clone size: .
J gene: TRBJ1-2
CDR3 protein: CASSLTELGYTF
CDR3 DNA: TGTGCCAGCAGCTTGACGGAATTGGGCTACACCTTC

D gene: .
V gene: TRBV5-6
clone size: .
J gene: TRBJ1-2
CDR3 protein: CASSPPGHTAYGYTF
CDR3 DNA: TGTGCCAGCAGTCCGCCGGGACACACCGCCTATGGCTACACCTTC

D gene: TRBD1
V gene: TRBV4-1
clone size: few
J gene: TRBJ2-3
CDR3 protein: CASSLQGSDTQYF
CDR3 DNA: TGCGCCAGCAGCTTACAGGGGTCAGATACGCAGTATTTT

D gene: .
V gene: TRBV9
clone size: .
J gene: TRBJ2-7
CDR3 protein: CASSPRTVSSYEQYF
CDR3 DNA: TGTGCCAGCAGCCCACGGACAGTTAGCTCCTACGAGCAGTACTTC

D gene: .
V gene: TRBV28
clone size: .
J gene: TRBJ1-5
CDR3 protein: CASIYGQTSNQPQHF
CDR3 DNA: TGTGCCAGCATTTACGGACAGACTAGCAATCAGCCCCAGCATTTT

D gene: .
V gene: TRBV5-4
clone size: .
J gene: TRBJ2-1
CDR3 protein: CASSLQGEQFF
CDR3 DNA: TGTGCCAGCAGCTTGCAAGGTGAGCAGTTCTTC

D gene: TRBD2
V gene: TRBV9
clone size: .
J gene: TRBJ2-3
CDR3 protein: CASSVSVSGGLTDTQYF
CDR3 DNA: TGTGCCAGCAGCGTGTCCGTCTCGGGGGGACTCACAGATACGCAGTATTTT

D gene: TRBD1
V gene: TRBV6-5
clone size: .
J gene: TRBJ1-3
CDR3 protein: CASSPGQSSGNTIYF
CDR3 DNA: TGTGCCAGCAGTCCGGGACAGTCCTCTGGAAACACCATATATTTT

D gene: TRBD2
V gene: TRBV5-1
clone size: .
J gene: TRBJ2-2
CDR3 protein: CASAGAGENTGELFF
CDR3 DNA: TGCGCCAGCGCTGGGGCGGGGGAGAACACCGGGGAGCTGTTTTTT

D gene: TRBD1
V gene: TRBV7-8
clone size: .
J gene: TRBJ1-1
CDR3 protein: CASSLDRATEAFF
CDR3 DNA: TGTGCCAGCAGCTTGGACAGGGCCACTGAAGCTTTCTTT

D gene: .
V gene: TRBV5-1
clone size: .
J gene: TRBJ1-6
CDR3 protein: CASSSGTQGLSPLHF
CDR3 DNA: TGCGCCAGCAGCTCGGGGACGCAAGGGCTTTCACCCCTCCACTTT

D gene: TRBD2
V gene: TRBV4-3
clone size: .
J gene: TRBJ2-5
CDR3 protein: CASSQRSGTSEETQYF
CDR3 DNA: TGCGCCAGCAGCCAACGCTCCGGGACTAGCGAAGAGACCCAGTACTTC

D gene: TRBD1
V gene: TRBV7-9
clone size: .
J gene: TRBJ2-7
CDR3 protein: CASSSRQGEYYEQYF
CDR3 DNA: TGTGCCAGCAGCTCCCGACAGGGGGAGTATTACGAGCAGTACTTC

D gene: TRBD1
V gene: TRBV7-2
clone size: .
J gene: TRBJ1-4
CDR3 protein: CASSLDMRGQSEKLFF
CDR3 DNA: TGTGCCAGCAGCTTAGATATGAGGGGGCAATCTGAAAAACTGTTTTTT